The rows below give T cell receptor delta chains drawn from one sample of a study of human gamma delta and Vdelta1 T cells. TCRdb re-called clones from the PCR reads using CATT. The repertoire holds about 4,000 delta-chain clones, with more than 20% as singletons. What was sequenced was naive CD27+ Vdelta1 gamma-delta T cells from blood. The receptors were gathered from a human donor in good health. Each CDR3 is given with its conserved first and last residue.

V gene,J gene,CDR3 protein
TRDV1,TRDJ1,CALGEGNRGTDKLIF
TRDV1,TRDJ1,CALGERPIGWGYLTDKLIF
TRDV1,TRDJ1,CALGELFVRGFGKGGKLIF
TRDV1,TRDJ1,CALGDSPSRLGDTRWTDKLIF
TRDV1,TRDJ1,CALGGRFPTSLTGGLRGTDKLIF
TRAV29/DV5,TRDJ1,CAASPHVLGDTYTDKLIF
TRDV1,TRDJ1,CALGEPRKPSQKEGDTDKLIF
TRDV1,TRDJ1,CALGEIWWGSLNTDKLIF
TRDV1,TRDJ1,CALGELRPSYEFWGIHTDKLIF
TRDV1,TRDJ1,CALGELIPPTEFGAKLIF
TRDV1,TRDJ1,CALGEPILRDPDKLIF
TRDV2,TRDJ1,CACATQVGTDKLIF
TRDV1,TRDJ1,CALGELHRGGIPSDDKLIF
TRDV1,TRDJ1,CALGELTDSRVTGAGLIF
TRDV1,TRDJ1,CALGQPKRRSYLKLGRFGSDKLIF
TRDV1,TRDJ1,CALGDHKQSTDKLIF
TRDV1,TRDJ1,CALGEKVSGLLTDKLIF
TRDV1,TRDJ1,CALGELPPSYSDWGSLGQYTDKLIF
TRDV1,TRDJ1,CALASPGARGLIF
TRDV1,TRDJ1,CALGEGPSSLTDKLIF
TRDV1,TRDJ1,CALGPILLYLPTDKLIF
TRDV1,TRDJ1,CALGNGVGSDKLIF
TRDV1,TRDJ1,CALGSVLGDGSKYPDKLIF
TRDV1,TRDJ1,CALGDGLLGDYTDKLIF
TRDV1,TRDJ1,CALGELIFSGGMRDKLIF
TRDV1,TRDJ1,CALGAHPSRFRVDYWVIRYTDKLIF
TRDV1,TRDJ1,CALGPFKGPLPDTYTDKPIF
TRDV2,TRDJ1,CACDLELGDTDKLIF
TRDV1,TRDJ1,CSGPSKWAFPLLGDTDKLIF
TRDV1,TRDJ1,CALGDGPSGYGDKLIF
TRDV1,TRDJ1,CALGELSRSLADKLIF
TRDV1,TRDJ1,CALGETSTGYWGIRDKLIF
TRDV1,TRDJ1,CATVGPKTNTDKLIF
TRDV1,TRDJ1,CALGGRVFLHLMLGDTDKLIF
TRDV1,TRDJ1,CALGGLPIDKLIF
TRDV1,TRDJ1,CALGEWAMGKYTDKLIF
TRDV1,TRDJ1,CALGEPPNFPTGWGIRGPDKLIF